The 12 T cell receptor beta chains presented below share a single source sample, sequenced in a study of a mutant IDH1 vaccine in newly diagnosed glioma. Generated by immunoSEQ multiplex PCR, the TCRdb table keeps only in-frame clones and is missing some. The sample records about 38,000 clones, roughly 78% being singletons. Indicated time point: baseline, week 1 (first vaccination visit). Treatment of the sample: pre-vaccination baseline after standard-of-care therapy. The sample consisted of PBMCs, taken from a glioma patient treated with radiotherapy, temozolomide or both. The origin of the receptors is a middle-aged man with glioma. Some clones in this sample may be carry-over from other donors' samples.

V usage is TRBV10-3 and J usage is TRBJ1-2; D ambiguous. The germline V gene has CDR1 ENHRY and CDR2 SYGVKD. Trimming left V 10 bases short and J 6 bases short, with 21 bases between. The CDR3 extends over 14 amino acids. The CDR3 region is CATQDPGGRDGYTF. The CDR3 bases are TGTGCCACTCAGGACCCGGGAGGAAGAGATGGCTACACCTTC.

The chain employs TRBV11-2 and TRBJ1-5; D unclear. Deletions cut 1 base from V and 7 bases from J, with 17 bases between. This CDR3 region has 16 residues. The germline CDR1 and CDR2 sequences are SGHAT and FQNNGV. CDR3 sequence: CASSLAGYQVPQPQHF. DNA of the CDR3: TGTGCCAGCAGCTTAGCTGGGTATCAGGTCCCCCAGCCCCAGCATTTT.

This rearrangement joins TRBV5-4 to TRBJ2-7; D might be TRBD1 or TRBD2, each matching 5 bases. The CDR3 consists of 17 residues. The germline V gene has CDR1 SGHNT and CDR2 YYREEE (reference sequence). Trimming removed 0 bases at V and 6 bases at J, with 22 bases between. For the CDR3, the DNA is TGTGCCAGCAGCTTGGGACTGTTCGTGGGGGAGCGTGGCGAGCAGTACTTC. Its protein product is CASSLGLFVGERGEQYF.

The chain joins TRBV19 to TRBJ1-5, with TRBD1 identical over 12 bases. V lost 9 bases and J lost 5; bases outside the gene matches: 8. CDR1 and CDR2 from the germline V gene are LNHDA and SQIVND (reference sequence). This CDR3 has 15 residues. CDR3 DNA: TGTGCCAGCCACCGGGACAGGGGGCAAGATCAGCCCCAGCATTTT. It encodes CASHRDRGQDQPQHF.

The rearrangement links TRBV5-1 to TRBJ2-6; TRBD1 aligns across 8 bases. The trim removed 3 bases at V and 0 bases at J, leaving 5 bases unmatched. This CDR3 region has 17 residues. CDR1 SGHRS and CDR2 YFSETQ come from the germline V gene. CDR3 residues: CASSSTGASSGANVLTF. The DNA of the CDR3 is TGCGCCAGCAGCTCGACAGGGGCGAGCTCTGGGGCCAACGTCCTGACTTTC.

Written as DNA, the CDR3 is TGTGCCAGTACCAAGATCACAGGACAGGAGACTGAAGCTTTCTTT. It is translated as CASTKITGQETEAFF. V usage is TRBV19 and J usage is TRBJ1-1, with 7 bases identical to TRBD1. After removal of 7 bases from V and 5 bases from J, the junction contained 13 bases not matched to a gene. Per the germline V gene, CDR1 is LNHDA and CDR2 is SQIVND (reference sequence). The CDR3 runs 15 residues. Complete variable domain (other parts from reference TRBV19 and TRBJ1-1): DGGITQSPKYLFRKEGQNVTLSCEQNLNHDAMYWYRQDPGQGLRLIYYSQIVNDFQKGDIAEGYSVSREKKESFPLTVTSAQKNPTAFYLCASTKITGQETEAFFGQGTRLTVV.

The chain links TRBV2 to TRBJ1-2; no clear D. From germline, CDR1 is SNHLY and CDR2 FYNNEI. There are 13 residues in the CDR3. V shed 4 bases and J shed 2 bases, with 8 bases lying between them. The CDR3 bases are TGTGCCAGCAGTGTTTCGGGAAACTATGGCTACACCTTC. This translates into CASSVSGNYGYTF.

This sequence joins TRBV6-5 and TRBJ2-3; 14 nucleotides align to TRBD2. V shed 2 bases and J 5 bases; nucleotides not matched to a gene: 3. Germline-derived CDR1 and CDR2 are MNHEY and SVGAGI. The CDR3 runs to 16 residues. In DNA form, the CDR3 reads TGTGCCAGCAGTTACAGACTAGCGGGGGGGAAAGATACGCAGTATTTT. Protein sequence: CASSYRLAGGKDTQYF.

This chain uses TRBV7-9 with TRBJ2-3, with TRBD2 identical over 11 bases. CDR1 and CDR2 (germline): SEHNR, FQNEAQ (reference sequence). The trim removed 1 base at V and 14 bases at J, leaving 11 bases unmatched. CDR3 length: 15 residues. Here the CDR3 reads CASSLDAPTSGSGYF. DNA for the CDR3: TGTGCCAGCAGCTTAGACGCCCCTACTAGCGGGAGTGGGTATTTT.

The chain uses TRBV30 and TRBJ1-6; 8 bases match TRBD1. V lost 0 bases to trimming and J lost 7 bases; unmatched junction nucleotides: 5. Germline CDR1 is GTSNPN and CDR2 is SVGIG (reference sequence). CDR3 length equals 15 residues. The CDR3 DNA reads TGTGCCTGGAGTGTAAAGGCAGGGGGCAATTCACCCCTCCACTTT. Translating gives CAWSVKAGGNSPLHF. Drawing the rest from reference TRBV30 and TRBJ1-6, the complete variable domain is SQTIHQWPATLVQPVGSPLSLECTVEGTSNPNLYWYRQAAGRGLQLLFYSVGIGQISSEVPQNLSASRPQDRQFILSSKKLLLSDSGFYLCAWSVKAGGNSPLHFGNGTRLTVT.

The chain carries TRBV5-1 and TRBJ1-5, with 7 positions matching TRBD1. The junction had 11 bases not matched to a gene; V was cut back by 1 base and J by 7 bases. This CDR3 comprises 16 residues. Germline assignment: CDR1 SGHRS and CDR2 YFSETQ. The CDR3 DNA reads TGCGCCAGCAGCTTGTTCCGTGACAGGGATCACCAGCCCCAGCATTTT. Residues: CASSLFRDRDHQPQHF.

A few counts support this clone. This rearrangement joins TRBV7-2 to TRBJ2-6; D unresolved. Per the germline V gene, CDR1 is SGHTA and CDR2 is FQGNSA. This CDR3 has 15 residues. The ends were cut back, 4 bases at V and 0 bases at J, with 7 bases in the middle. The CDR3 region is CASSSFLSGANVLTF. CDR3 in DNA: TGTGCCAGCAGCTCCTTCCTCTCTGGGGCCAACGTCCTGACTTTC.